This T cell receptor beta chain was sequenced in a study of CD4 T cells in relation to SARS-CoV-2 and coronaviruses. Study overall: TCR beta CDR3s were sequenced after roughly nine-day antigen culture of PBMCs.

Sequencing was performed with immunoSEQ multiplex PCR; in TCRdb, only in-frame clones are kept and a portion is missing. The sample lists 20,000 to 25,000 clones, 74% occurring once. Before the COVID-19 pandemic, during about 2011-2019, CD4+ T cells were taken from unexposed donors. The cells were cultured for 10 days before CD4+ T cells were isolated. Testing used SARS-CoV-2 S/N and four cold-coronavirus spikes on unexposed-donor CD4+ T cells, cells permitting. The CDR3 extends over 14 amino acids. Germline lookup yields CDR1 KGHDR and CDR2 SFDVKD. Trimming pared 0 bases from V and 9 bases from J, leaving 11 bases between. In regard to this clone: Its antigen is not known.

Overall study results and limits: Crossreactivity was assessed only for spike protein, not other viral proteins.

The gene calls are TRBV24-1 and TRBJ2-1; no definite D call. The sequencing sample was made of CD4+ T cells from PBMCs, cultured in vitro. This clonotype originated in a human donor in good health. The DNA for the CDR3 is TGTGCCACCAGTGATTTGCCAAGCCTCGGTGAGCAGTTCTTC. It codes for CATSDLPSLGEQFF.